These 20 T cell receptor beta chains originate from one sample sequenced in a study of T-cell reconstitution after alpha-beta-depleted transplantation in children. It was with unique molecular identifiers that the TCRbeta library was prepared. Each CDR3 protein gets one entry after TCRdb re-called the PCR reads with MiXCR. The sample shows 230,000 or so distinct CDR3 sequences, 9.7% of them seen only once. Sequences were derived from PBMCs from the stem cell graft donor, sampled from the stem cell graft. The receptor set was obtained from a human donor who donated a stem cell graft to a child with SCID.

The chain couples TRBV6-1 to TRBJ2-1; the D is unclear. Germline-derived CDR1 and CDR2 are MNHNS and SASEGT. The CDR3 is made up of 17 amino acids. V shed 6 bases and J shed 5 bases, with 23 bases lying between them. The CDR3 loop reads CASSRLPSRPPHNEQFF. Written as DNA, the CDR3 is TGTGCCAGCAGCCGACTCCCCAGCCGGCCCCCCCACAATGAGCAGTTCTTC.

This clonotype was counted many times. The J gene is TRBJ1-1, the V gene TRBV5-1; 9 nucleotides agree with TRBD1. The CDR3 runs to 15 residues. Germline lookup yields CDR1 SGHRS and CDR2 YFSETQ. V was pared by 4 bases and J by 1 base, with 5 bases of the junction left unmatched. This CDR3 is CASSPRTGENTEAFF. CDR3 sequence (DNA): TGCGCCAGCAGCCCGCGGACAGGGGAGAACACTGAAGCTTTCTTT.

This clonotype was seen repeatedly, ten times or more. The chain recombines TRBV5-1 with TRBJ1-1; 8 nucleotides agree with TRBD1. V was pared by 4 bases and J by 1 base, with 6 bases of the junction left unmatched. From germline, CDR1 is SGHRS and CDR2 YFSETQ. This CDR3 region has 15 residues. CDR3 nucleotide sequence: TGCGCCAGCAGCCCCGGGACAGGTTCGAACACTGAAGCTTTCTTT. This translates into CASSPGTGSNTEAFF.

This clonotype showed up many times. The gene calls are TRBV5-1 and TRBJ2-3; D not resolved. This CDR3 region has 14 residues. The V gene lost 2 bases and the J gene lost 5 bases, with 12 bases spanning the gap. Looked up from germline, CDR1 is SGHRS and CDR2 is YFSETQ. The chain's CDR3 is CASSFPLERDTQYF. DNA of the CDR3: TGCGCCAGCAGCTTCCCGCTGGAACGAGATACGCAGTATTTT.

This clonotype has ten or more counts. This chain links TRBV11-2 with TRBJ2-2, with D unresolved. This CDR3 has 14 residues. Trimming took 3 bases from V and 1 from J, leaving 6 bases between them. From germline, CDR1 is SGHAT and CDR2 FQNNGV. CDR3: CASSFPGNTGELFF. In DNA, the CDR3 is TGTGCCAGCAGCTTCCCAGGGAACACCGGGGAGCTGTTTTTT.

This clonotype was detected many times. J is TRBJ2-5 and V is TRBV9; no clear D gene. The CDR3 totals 14 residues. Trimming left V 4 bases short and J 2 bases short, with 12 bases between. Germline CDR1 reads SGDLS; CDR2 reads YYNGEE. The CDR3 region has the DNA TGTGCCAGCAGCACCAGTCCCTCACAAGAGACCCAGTACTTC. As protein: CASSTSPSQETQYF. The full variable domain, in which reference TRBV9 and TRBJ2-5 provide the parts outside the CDR3, is DSGVTQTPKHLITATGQRVTLRCSPRSGDLSVYWYQQSLDQGLQFLIQYYNGEERAKGNILERFSAQQFPDLHSELNLSSLELGDSALYFCASSTSPSQETQYFGPGTRLLVL.

The sample holds many counts of this clonotype. J is TRBJ2-5 and V is TRBV2; no reliable D call. The CDR3 spans 15 residues. Germline V lookup: CDR1 SNHLY, CDR2 FYNNEI. V was clipped by 4 bases and J by 4 bases, with 16 bases between them. CDR3 sequence: CASSASTAGRETQYF. The CDR3 DNA follows: TGTGCCAGCAGTGCTAGTACAGCCGGCCGAGAGACCCAGTACTTC.

This clonotype was seen at least ten times. The chain couples TRBV20-1 to TRBJ2-7, with TRBD1 identical over 9 bases. The CDR3 extends over 15 amino acids. Germline V lookup: CDR1 DFQATT, CDR2 SNEGSKA (reference sequence). J was trimmed by 5 bases and V by 5 bases; bases with no gene match: 13. CDR3 bases: TGCAGTGCTCCCCTTGGAACACAGGGGGCGGACGAGCAGTACTTC. It codes for CSAPLGTQGADEQYF.

At least ten counts were recorded for this clonotype. The chain links TRBV19 to TRBJ2-1; D is undetermined. This CDR3 is built from 14 residues. Trimming shortened V by 3 bases and J by 4 bases, and 10 bases separated the two germline ends. Germline assignment: CDR1 LNHDA and CDR2 SQIVND (reference sequence). The CDR3 reads CASSIAVEYNEQFF. Here the CDR3 DNA reads TGTGCCAGTAGTATTGCGGTAGAATACAATGAGCAGTTCTTC.

This clonotype was seen repeatedly, ten times or more. The chain carries TRBV27 and TRBJ2-1, with TRBD1 identical over 8 bases. This CDR3 is built from 15 residues. Germline-derived CDR1 and CDR2 are MNHEY and SMNVEV (reference sequence). V lost 1 base and J lost 9; bases outside the gene matches: 8. In nucleotides, the CDR3 is TGTGCCAGCAGTTTATACGGGCAGGGGGCAGGTGAGCAGTTCTTC. It yields the protein CASSLYGQGAGEQFF.

In regard to this clonotype: A much larger clonotype is one base distant, so this may be a read error. The chain joins TRBV25-1 to TRBJ2-1; either TRBD1 or TRBD2 may supply D (5 bases each). The V and J ends lost 0 bases and 10 bases respectively, with 10 bases between them. The germline V gene encodes CDR1 MGHDK and CDR2 SYGVNS. The CDR3 is made up of 13 amino acids. The CDR3 is CASSEYWGLEQFF. The CDR3 DNA reads as TGTGCCAGCAGTGAATATTGGGGGTTAGAGCAGTTCTTC.

This clonotype was detected ten times or more. The chain has TRBV5-1 and TRBJ1-5; D is unresolved. Deletions cut 4 bases from V and 3 bases from J, with 11 bases between. The germline gives CDR1 SGHRS, CDR2 YFSETQ. The CDR3 loop spans 14 amino acids. CDR3 sequence (DNA): TGCGCCAGCAGCCCGTCGAGCCCCAATCAGCCCCAGCATTTT. Residues: CASSPSSPNQPQHF. The full variable domain, completed using reference TRBV5-1 and TRBJ1-5, is KAGVTQTPRYLIKTRGQQVTLSCSPISGHRSVSWYQQTPGQGLQFLFEYFSETQRNKGNFPGRFSGRQFSNSRSEMNVSTLELGDSALYLCASSPSSPNQPQHFGDGTRLSIL.

This clonotype was recorded many times. The V and J genes are TRBV18 and TRBJ2-5, with TRBD1 identical over 9 bases. The germline V gene encodes CDR1 KGHSH and CDR2 LQKENI. Trimming took 3 bases from V and 3 from J; bases not matched to a gene: 8. The CDR3 is 16 residues long. CDR3 region: CASSPVMGQGKETQYF. CDR3 DNA: TGTGCCAGCTCACCGGTGATGGGACAGGGCAAAGAGACCCAGTACTTC. Drawing the rest from reference TRBV18 and TRBJ2-5, the complete variable domain is NAGVMQNPRHLVRRRGQEARLRCSPMKGHSHVYWYRQLPEEGLKFMVYLQKENIIDESGMPKERFSAEFPKEGPSILRIQQVVRGDSAAYFCASSPVMGQGKETQYFGPGTRLLVL.

This clonotype was counted ten times or more. This chain links TRBV30 with TRBJ2-6; no clear D gene. CDR3 length: 18 amino acids. The V end was cut by 0 bases, the J end by 0 bases, with 15 bases between. CDR1 and CDR2 (germline): GTSNPN, SVGIG (reference sequence). This CDR3 is CAWSVFLQPSSGANVLTF. CDR3 DNA sequence: TGTGCCTGGAGTGTTTTTCTACAGCCCAGCTCTGGGGCCAACGTCCTGACTTTC.

This clonotype was recorded at least ten times. The chain combines TRBV7-9 with TRBJ2-3; D call uncertain. V was pared by 3 bases and J by 2 bases, with 6 bases between. Germline CDR1 SEHNR, CDR2 FQNEAQ (reference sequence). This CDR3 is built from 13 residues. The CDR3 spells CASSFVHTDTQYF. The CDR3 bases are TGTGCCAGCAGCTTCGTCCACACAGATACGCAGTATTTT.

This clonotype was observed at least ten times. The rearrangement joins TRBV7-3 to TRBJ1-1; perhaps TRBD1 as D (6 bases). This CDR3 region has 13 residues. Looked up from germline, CDR1 is SGHTA and CDR2 is FQGTGA. V lost 0 bases, J lost 8 bases, and 10 bases lay in between. The CDR3 DNA reads as TGTGCCAGCAGCTTAACGGACAGTTACGAAGCTTTCTTT. This sequence encodes CASSLTDSYEAFF.

This clonotype was recorded at least ten times. This rearrangement joins TRBV5-6 to TRBJ1-2; TRBD1 matches at 10 bases. With V trimmed by 2 bases and J by 9 bases, 13 bases remained unmatched. The CDR3 contains 16 residues. Germline CDR1 reads SGHDT; CDR2 reads YYEEEE. This CDR3 reads CASSFILDRGIGSYTF. The CDR3 DNA sequence: TGTGCCAGCAGCTTTATCCTGGACAGGGGGATAGGGAGCTACACCTTC.

Concerning this clonotype itself: Mismatch with germline at one junction end may stem from a read error. The rearrangement uses TRBV6-1 and TRBJ2-7, with unresolved D. The CDR3 runs to 14 residues. The germline V gene encodes CDR1 MNHNS and CDR2 SASEGT. This CDR3 is CASRQLQETYEQHF. CDR3 nucleotide sequence: TGTGCCAGCAGGCAATTACAAGAGACCTACGAGCAGCACTTC.

This clonotype was detected ten times or more. The V and J genes are TRBV5-1 and TRBJ2-2; 7 bases align to TRBD1. The CDR3 consists of 15 residues. The germline V gene encodes CDR1 SGHRS and CDR2 YFSETQ. The V and J ends lost 4 bases and 4 bases, in that order; junction bases with no gene match: 7. CDR3: CASSMGQITTGELFF. As DNA, the CDR3 is TGCGCCAGCAGCATGGGACAGATTACCACCGGGGAGCTGTTTTTT.

This clonotype was observed many times. This chain connects TRBV7-9 to TRBJ2-5; 7 bases fit TRBD1. Per germline, CDR1 SEHNR and CDR2 FQNEAQ (reference sequence). With 3 bases clipped from V and 2 bases from J, the junction kept 3 bases outside the gene matches. The CDR3 runs to 14 residues. The CDR3, as DNA: TGTGCCAGCAGCTTGACAGGGTTTCAAGAGACCCAGTACTTC. It yields the protein CASSLTGFQETQYF.